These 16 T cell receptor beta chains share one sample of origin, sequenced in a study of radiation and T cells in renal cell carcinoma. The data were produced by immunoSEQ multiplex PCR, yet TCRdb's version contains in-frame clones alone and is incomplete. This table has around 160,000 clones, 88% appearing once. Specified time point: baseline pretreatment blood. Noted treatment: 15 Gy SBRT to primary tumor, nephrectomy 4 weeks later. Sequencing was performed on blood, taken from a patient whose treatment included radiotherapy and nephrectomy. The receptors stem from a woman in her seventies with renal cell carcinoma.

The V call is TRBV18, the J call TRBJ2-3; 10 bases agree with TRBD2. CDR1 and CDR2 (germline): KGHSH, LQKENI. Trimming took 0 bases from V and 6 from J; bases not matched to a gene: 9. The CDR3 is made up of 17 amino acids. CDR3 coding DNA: TGTGCCAGCTCACCACCCCTCCTAGCGGGGGTCCTGGATACGCAGTATTTT. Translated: CASSPPLLAGVLDTQYF.

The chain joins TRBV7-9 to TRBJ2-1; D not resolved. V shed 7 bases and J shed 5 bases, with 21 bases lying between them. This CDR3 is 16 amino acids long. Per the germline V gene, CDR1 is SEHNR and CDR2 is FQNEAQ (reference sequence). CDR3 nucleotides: TGTGCCAGCATCCTAAGTTGGGGTCAGCCTAACAATGAGCAGTTCTTC. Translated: CASILSWGQPNNEQFF.

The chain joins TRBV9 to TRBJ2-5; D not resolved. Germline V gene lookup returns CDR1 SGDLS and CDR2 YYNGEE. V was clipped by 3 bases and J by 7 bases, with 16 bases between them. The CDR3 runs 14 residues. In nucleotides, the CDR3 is TGTGCCAGCAGCGATATCGTGTCGACCGGGACCCAGTACTTC. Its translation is CASSDIVSTGTQYF.

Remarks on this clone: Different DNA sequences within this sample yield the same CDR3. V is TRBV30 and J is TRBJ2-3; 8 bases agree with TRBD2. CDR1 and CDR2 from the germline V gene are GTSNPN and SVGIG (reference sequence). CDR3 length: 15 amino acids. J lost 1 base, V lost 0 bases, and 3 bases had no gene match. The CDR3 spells CAWSVPAGGTDTQYF. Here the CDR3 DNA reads TGTGCCTGGAGTGTTCCAGCGGGGGGCACAGATACGCAGTATTTT.

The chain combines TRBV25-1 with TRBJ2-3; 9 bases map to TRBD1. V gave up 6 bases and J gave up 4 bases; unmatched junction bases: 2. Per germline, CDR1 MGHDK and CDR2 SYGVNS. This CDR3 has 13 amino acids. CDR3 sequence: CASSTGGADTQYF. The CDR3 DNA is TGTGCCAGCAGCACAGGGGGCGCAGATACGCAGTATTTT. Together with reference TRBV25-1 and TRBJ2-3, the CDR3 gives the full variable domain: EADIYQTPRYLVIGTGKKITLECSQTMGHDKMYWYQQDPGMELHLIHYSYGVNSTEKGDLSSESTVSRIRTEHFPLTLESARPSHTSQYLCASSTGGADTQYFGPGTRLTVL.

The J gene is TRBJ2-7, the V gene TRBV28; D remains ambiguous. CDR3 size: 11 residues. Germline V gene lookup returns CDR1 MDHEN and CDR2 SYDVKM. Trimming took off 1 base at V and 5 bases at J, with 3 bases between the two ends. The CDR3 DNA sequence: TGTGCCAGCAGTTTATACGACGAGCAGTACTTC. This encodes CASSLYDEQYF.

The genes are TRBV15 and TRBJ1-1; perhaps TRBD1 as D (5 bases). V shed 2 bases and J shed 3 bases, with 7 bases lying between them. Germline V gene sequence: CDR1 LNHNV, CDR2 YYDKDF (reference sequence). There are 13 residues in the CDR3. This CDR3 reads CATSRQGDTEAFF. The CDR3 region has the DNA TGTGCCACCAGCAGACAGGGAGACACTGAAGCTTTCTTT.

This CDR3 is CASSLRINYGYTF. CDR3 bases: TGTGCCAGCAGCTTGCGGATAAACTATGGCTACACCTTC. This chain uses TRBV5-5 with TRBJ1-2; no clear D. The germline V and J ends were trimmed by 1 base and 2 bases, with 6 bases remaining between them. The CDR3 consists of 13 residues. Germline loops: CDR1 SGHKS, CDR2 YYEKEE (reference sequence).

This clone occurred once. The CDR3 loop is CASSERAVQYF. CDR3 DNA: TGTGCCAGCAGTGAACGGGCTGTGCAGTACTTC. The chain recombines TRBV2 with TRBJ2-7; D is undetermined. This CDR3 has 11 residues. V lost 2 bases and J 9 bases, leaving 8 bases between the germline ends. Germline V CDR1 and CDR2: SNHLY, FYNNEI.

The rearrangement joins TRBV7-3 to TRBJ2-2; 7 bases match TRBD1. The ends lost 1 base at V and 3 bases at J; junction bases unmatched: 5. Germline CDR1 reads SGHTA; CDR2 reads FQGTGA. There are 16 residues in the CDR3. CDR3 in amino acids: CASSLIKGADTGELFF. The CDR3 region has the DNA TGTGCCAGCAGCTTAATCAAGGGGGCAGACACCGGGGAGCTGTTTTTT.

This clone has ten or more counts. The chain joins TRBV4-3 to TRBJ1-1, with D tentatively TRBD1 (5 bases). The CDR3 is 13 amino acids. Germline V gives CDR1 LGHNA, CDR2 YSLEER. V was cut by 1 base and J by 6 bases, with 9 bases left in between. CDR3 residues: CASSQVQGSEAFF. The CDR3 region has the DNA TGCGCCAGCAGCCAAGTCCAGGGATCTGAAGCTTTCTTT.

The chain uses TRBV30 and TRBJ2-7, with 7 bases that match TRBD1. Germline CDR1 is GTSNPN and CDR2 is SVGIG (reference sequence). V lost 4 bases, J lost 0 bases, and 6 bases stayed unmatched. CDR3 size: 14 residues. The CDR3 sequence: CAWTRDSNSYEQYF. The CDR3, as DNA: TGTGCCTGGACCCGGGACAGTAACTCCTACGAGCAGTACTTC.

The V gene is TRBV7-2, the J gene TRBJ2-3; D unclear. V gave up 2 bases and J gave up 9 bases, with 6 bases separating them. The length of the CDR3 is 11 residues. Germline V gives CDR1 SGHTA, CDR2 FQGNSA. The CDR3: CASSLKDTQYF. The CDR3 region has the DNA TGTGCCAGCAGCTTAAAGGACACGCAGTATTTT.

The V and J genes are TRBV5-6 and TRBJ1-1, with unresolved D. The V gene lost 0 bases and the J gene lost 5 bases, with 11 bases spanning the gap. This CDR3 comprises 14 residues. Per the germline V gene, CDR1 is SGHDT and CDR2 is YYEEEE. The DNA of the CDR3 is TGTGCCAGCAGCTTGGGACCAGGCGGGACTGAAGCTTTCTTT. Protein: CASSLGPGGTEAFF.

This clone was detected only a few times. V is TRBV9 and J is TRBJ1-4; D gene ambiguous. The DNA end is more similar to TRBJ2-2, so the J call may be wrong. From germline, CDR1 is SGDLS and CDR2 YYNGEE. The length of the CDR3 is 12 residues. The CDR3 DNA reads TGTGCCAGCAGCGTAGGAGAAGGGGAGCTGTTTTTT. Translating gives CASSVGEGELFF.

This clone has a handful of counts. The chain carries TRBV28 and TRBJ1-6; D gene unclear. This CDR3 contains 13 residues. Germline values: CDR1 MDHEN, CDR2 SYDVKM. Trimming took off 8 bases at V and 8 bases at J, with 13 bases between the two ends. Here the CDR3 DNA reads TGTGCCAGCGGAACGGTACTGGATTCACCCCTCCACTTT. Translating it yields CASGTVLDSPLHF.